This T cell receptor beta chain stems from a study of blood T cell repertoires in COVID-19. Across the study: T cells, B-cell-depleted T cells, or PBMCs supplied cDNA or gDNA.

The assay was immunoSEQ multiplex PCR, and TCRdb's table has in-frame clones only and misses some. The sample comprises 200,000 to 250,000 clones, 85% to 90% of which are singletons, and 2.5% to 3.5% rests with the top ten. Trimming cost V 1 base and J 8 bases, with 11 bases left between them. Germline-derived CDR1 and CDR2 are SGHTA and FQGNSA. This CDR3 has 13 residues. Sequenced material: PBMCs or T cells enriched from blood (not recorded which). V is TRBV7-2 and J is TRBJ1-1; no reliable D call. The TCR sequence derives from a woman aged 45-65 years in a cohort exposed to, infected with or recovered from COVID-19 (not recorded which). The chain's CDR3 is CASSLGRAGEAFF. CDR3 bases: TGTGCCAGCAGCTTAGGGCGAGCGGGGGAAGCTTTCTTT.